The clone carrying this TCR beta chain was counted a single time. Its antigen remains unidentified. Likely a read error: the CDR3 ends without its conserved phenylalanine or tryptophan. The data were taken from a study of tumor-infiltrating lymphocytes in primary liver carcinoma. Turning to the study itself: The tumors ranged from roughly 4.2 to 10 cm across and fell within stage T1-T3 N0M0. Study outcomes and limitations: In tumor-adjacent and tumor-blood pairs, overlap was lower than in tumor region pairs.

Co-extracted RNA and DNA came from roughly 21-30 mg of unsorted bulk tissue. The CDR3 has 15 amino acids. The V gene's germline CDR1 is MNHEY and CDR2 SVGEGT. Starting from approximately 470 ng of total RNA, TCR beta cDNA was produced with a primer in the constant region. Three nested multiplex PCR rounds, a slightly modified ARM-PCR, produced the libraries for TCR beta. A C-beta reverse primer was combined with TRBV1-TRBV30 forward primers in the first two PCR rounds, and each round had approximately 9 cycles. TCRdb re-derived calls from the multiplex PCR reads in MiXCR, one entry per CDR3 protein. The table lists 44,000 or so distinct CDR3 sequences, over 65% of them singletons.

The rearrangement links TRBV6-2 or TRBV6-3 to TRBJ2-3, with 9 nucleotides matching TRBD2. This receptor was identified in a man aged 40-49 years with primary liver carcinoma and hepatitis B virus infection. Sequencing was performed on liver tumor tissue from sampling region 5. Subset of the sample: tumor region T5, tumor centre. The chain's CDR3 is CATSPGTSSTDTQYV. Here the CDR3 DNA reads TGTGCCACCAGTCCCGGGACTAGCAGCACAGATACGCAGTATGTT.